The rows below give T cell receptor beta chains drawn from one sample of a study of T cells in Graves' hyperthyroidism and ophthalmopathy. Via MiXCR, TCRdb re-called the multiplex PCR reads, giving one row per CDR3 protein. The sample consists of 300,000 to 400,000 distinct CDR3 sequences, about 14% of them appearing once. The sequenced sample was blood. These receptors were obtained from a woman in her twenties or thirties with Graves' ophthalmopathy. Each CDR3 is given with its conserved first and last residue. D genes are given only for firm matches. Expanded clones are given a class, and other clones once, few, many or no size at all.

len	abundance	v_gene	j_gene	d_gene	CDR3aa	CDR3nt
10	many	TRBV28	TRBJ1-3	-	CASSSGTIYF	TGTGCCAGCAGTTCCGGCACCATATATTTT
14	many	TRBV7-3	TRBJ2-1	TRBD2	CASSTSGGANEQFF	TGTGCCAGCAGCACTAGCGGGGGGGCTAATGAGCAGTTCTTC
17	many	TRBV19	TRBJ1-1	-	CASSILDRTAQNTEAFF	TGTGCCAGTAGTATACTCGACAGGACCGCACAGAACACTGAAGCTTTCTTT
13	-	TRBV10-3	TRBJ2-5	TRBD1	CTISGGQGKTQCF	TGTACCATCAGTGGGGGACAGGGAAAGACCCAGTGCTTC
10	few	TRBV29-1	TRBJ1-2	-	CSVLGYGYTF	TGCAGCGTTTTAGGCTATGGCTACACCTTC
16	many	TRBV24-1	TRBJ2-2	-	CATSDTGTTWTGELFF	TGTGCCACCAGTGACACCGGGACGACATGGACCGGGGAGCTGTTTTTT
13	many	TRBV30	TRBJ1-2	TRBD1	CAWSRGTGFGYTF	TGTGCCTGGAGCCGCGGGACAGGGTTTGGCTACACCTTC
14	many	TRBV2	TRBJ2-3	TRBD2	CASRAGGHTDTQYF	TGTGCCAGCAGGGCGGGGGGTCACACAGATACGCAGTATTTT
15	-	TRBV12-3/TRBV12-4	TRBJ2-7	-	CASSPQRGQDNEQYF	TGTGCCAGCAGCCCCCAAAGGGGACAAGATAACGAGCAGTACTTC
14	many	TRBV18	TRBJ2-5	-	CASSPPGQGSPQYF	TGTGCCAGCTCACCACCGGGGCAAGGTAGTCCCCAGTACTTC
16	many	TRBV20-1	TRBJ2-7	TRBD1	CSAENNLGTGDHEQYF	TGCAGTGCTGAGAATAACTTAGGGACAGGGGACCACGAGCAGTACTTC
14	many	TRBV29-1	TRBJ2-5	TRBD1	CSVQDRGFQETQYF	TGCAGCGTCCAGGACAGGGGGTTCCAAGAGACCCAGTACTTC
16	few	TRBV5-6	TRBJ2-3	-	CASSSVGRAGVDTQYF	TGTGCCAGCAGCTCCGTAGGGCGTGCGGGCGTGGATACGCAGTATTTT
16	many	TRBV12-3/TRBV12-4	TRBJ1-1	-	CASTPQGWGLNTEAFF	TGTGCCAGCACCCCCCAGGGGTGGGGATTGAACACTGAAGCTTTCTTT
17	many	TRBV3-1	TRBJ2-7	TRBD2	CASSQVASSGNPYEQYF	TGTGCCAGCAGCCAAGTAGCGTCTAGCGGGAACCCCTACGAGCAGTACTTC
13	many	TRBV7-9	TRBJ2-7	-	CASSLFPLYEQYF	TGTGCCAGCAGCTTGTTCCCCCTCTACGAGCAGTACTTC
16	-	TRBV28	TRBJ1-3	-	CASSLEGPISGNTIYF	TGTGCCAGCAGTTTGGAGGGCCCCATCTCTGGAAACACCATATATTTT
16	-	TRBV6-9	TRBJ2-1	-	CASSYWGGGPNNEQFF	TGTGCCAGCAGTTACTGGGGGGGGGGGCCCAACAATGAGCAGTTCTTC
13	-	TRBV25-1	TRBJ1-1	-	CASSEANRPEAFF	TGTGCCAGCAGTGAGGCAAATCGGCCTGAAGCTTTCTTT
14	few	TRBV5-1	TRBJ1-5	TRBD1	CASSATGVNQPQHF	TGCGCCAGCAGCGCCACAGGGGTTAATCAGCCCCAGCATTTT
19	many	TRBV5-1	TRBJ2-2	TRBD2	CASSLAPIGGAANTGELFF	TGCGCCAGCAGCTTGGCCCCCATCGGGGGGGCTGCGAACACCGGGGAGCTGTTTTTT
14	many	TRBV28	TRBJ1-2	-	CASREITGYYGYTF	TGTGCCAGCAGGGAAATAACAGGATACTATGGCTACACCTTC
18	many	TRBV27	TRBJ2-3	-	CASSLEFPGGGRVDTQYF	TGTGCCAGCAGTTTAGAATTCCCAGGGGGGGGGAGGGTAGATACGCAGTATTTT
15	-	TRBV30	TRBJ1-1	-	CAWSLVSRARTEAFF	TGTGCCTGGAGTTTGGTGAGCAGGGCTAGGACTGAAGCTTTCTTT
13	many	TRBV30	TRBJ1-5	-	CAWSGRSNQPQHF	TGTGCCTGGAGCGGACGGAGCAATCAGCCCCAGCATTTT